This T cell receptor beta chain emerged from a study of blood T cell repertoires in COVID-19. Using immunoSEQ multiplex PCR, the repertoire was profiled, and TCRdb retains in-frame clones only, with some absent. Counted here are 150,000 to 200,000 clones, around 85% occurring once; the ten biggest clones make up 3% to 3.5%. Germline values: CDR1 MNHEY, CDR2 SVGAGI. This CDR3 spans 14 amino acids. J lost 6 bases, V lost 4 bases, and 3 bases had no gene match. This clonotype was sampled from a human donor with acute or convalescent COVID-19. The donor label of this sample is uncertain. J is TRBJ1-4 and V is TRBV6-5; 9 bases are shared with TRBD1. Sequencing used peripheral blood. The CDR3 sequence is CASSWDRVDEKLFF. DNA for the CDR3: TGTGCCAGCAGTTGGGACAGGGTGGATGAAAAACTGTTTTTT.